This T cell receptor (beta chain) was captured by sequencing in a study of cytomegalovirus exposure and HLA in healthy donors. PCR employed 60 Vbeta and 13 Jbeta primers. Using immunoSEQ multiplex PCR, the repertoire was profiled, and TCRdb retains in-frame clones only, with some absent. The sample lists around 180,000 clones; approximately 84% were seen once. This CDR3 has 11 amino acids. Trimming stripped 6 bases from V and 5 bases from J, with 7 bases between. Germline-derived CDR1 and CDR2 are SNHLY and FYNNEI. The sequenced sample consisted of PBMCs. The V call is TRBV2, the J call TRBJ2-5, with D possibly TRBD2 on 5 matching bases. The TCR comes from a girl under three years old in good health and CMV-seronegative. CDR3 loop: CASRAGETQYF. The CDR3 bases are TGTGCCAGCAGGGCGGGTGAGACCCAGTACTTC. The whole variable domain, remainder taken from reference TRBV2 and TRBJ2-5, is EPEVTQTPSHQVTQMGQEVILRCVPISNHLYFYWYRQILGQKVEFLVSFYNNEISEKSEIFDDQFSVERPDGSNFTLKIRSTKLEDSAMYFCASRAGETQYFGPGTRLLVL.